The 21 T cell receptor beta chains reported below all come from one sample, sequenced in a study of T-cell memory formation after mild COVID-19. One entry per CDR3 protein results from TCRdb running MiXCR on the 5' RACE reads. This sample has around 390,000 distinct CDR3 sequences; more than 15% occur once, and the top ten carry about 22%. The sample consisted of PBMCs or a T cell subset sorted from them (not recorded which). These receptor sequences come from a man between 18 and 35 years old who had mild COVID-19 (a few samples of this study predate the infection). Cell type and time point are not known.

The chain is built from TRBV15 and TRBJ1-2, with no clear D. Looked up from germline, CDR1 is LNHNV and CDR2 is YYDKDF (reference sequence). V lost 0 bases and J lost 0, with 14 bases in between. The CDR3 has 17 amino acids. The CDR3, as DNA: TGTGCCACCAGCAGAGATTATGTGGTTCGCCCTAACTATGGCTACACCTTC. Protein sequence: CATSRDYVVRPNYGYTF.

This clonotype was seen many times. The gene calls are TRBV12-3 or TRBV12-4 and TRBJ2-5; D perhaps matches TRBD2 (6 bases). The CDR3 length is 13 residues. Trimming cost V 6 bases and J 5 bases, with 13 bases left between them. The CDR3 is CASSLSGGETQYF. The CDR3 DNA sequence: TGTGCCAGCAGCTTAAGTGGGGGGGAGACCCAGTACTTC.

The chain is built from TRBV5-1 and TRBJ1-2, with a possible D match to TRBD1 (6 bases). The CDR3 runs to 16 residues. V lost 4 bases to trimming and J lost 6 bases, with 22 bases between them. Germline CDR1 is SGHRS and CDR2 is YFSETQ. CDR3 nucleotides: TGCGCCAGCAGCCGCGCCACAGGGTCCGAAGTCAATGGCTACACCTTC. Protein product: CASSRATGSEVNGYTF.

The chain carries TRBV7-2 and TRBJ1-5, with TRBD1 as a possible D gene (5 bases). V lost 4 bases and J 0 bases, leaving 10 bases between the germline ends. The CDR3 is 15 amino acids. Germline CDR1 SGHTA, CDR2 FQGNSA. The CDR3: CASSSQGISNQPQHF. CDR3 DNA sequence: TGTGCCAGCAGCTCGCAGGGAATTAGCAATCAGCCCCAGCATTTT.

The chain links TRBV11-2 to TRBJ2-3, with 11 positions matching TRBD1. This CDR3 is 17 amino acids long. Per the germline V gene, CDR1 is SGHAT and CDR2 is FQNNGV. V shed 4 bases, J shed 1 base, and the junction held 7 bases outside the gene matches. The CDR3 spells CASSSDRDRGGTDTQYF. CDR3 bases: TGTGCCAGCAGCTCCGACCGGGACAGGGGGGGCACAGATACGCAGTATTTT.

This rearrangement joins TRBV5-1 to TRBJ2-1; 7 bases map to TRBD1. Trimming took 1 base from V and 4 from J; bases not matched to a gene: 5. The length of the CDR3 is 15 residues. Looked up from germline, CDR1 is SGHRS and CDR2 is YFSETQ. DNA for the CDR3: TGCGCCAGCAGCTTGCGGCAGGGGGAATACAATGAGCAGTTCTTC. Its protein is CASSLRQGEYNEQFF.

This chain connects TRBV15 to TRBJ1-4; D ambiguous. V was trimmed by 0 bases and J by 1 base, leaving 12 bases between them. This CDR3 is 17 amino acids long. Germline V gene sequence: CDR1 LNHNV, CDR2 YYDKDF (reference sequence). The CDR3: CATSRDLGMGTNEKLFF. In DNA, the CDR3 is TGTGCCACCAGCAGAGATCTGGGGATGGGAACTAATGAAAAACTGTTTTTT.

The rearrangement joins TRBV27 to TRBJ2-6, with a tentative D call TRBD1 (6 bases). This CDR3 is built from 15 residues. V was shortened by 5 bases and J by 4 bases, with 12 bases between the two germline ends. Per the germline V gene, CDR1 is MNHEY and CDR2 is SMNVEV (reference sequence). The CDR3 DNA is TGTGCCAGCAGTCCCAGGGGTCTGGGGGCCAACGTCCTGACTTTC. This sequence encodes CASSPRGLGANVLTF. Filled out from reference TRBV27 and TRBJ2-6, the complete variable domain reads EAQVTQNPRYLITVTGKKLTVTCSQNMNHEYMSWYRQDPGLGLRQIYYSMNVEVTDKGDVPEGYKVSRKEKRNFPLILESPSPNQTSLYFCASSPRGLGANVLTFGAGSRLTVL.

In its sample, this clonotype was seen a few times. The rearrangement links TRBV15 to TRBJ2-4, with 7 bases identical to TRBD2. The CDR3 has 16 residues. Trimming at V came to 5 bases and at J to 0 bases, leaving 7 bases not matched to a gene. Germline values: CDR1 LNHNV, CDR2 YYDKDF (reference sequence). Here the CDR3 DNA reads TGTGCCACCAGCCCGGCGGGGGTACTAGCCAAAAACATTCAGTACTTC. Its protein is CATSPAGVLAKNIQYF.

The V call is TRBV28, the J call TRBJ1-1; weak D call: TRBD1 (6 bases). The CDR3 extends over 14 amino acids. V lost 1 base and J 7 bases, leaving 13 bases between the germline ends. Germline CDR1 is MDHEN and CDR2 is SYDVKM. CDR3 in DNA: TGTGCCAGCAGTTTATCCTCAGGGGCCCTTGAAGCTTTCTTT. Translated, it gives CASSLSSGALEAFF.

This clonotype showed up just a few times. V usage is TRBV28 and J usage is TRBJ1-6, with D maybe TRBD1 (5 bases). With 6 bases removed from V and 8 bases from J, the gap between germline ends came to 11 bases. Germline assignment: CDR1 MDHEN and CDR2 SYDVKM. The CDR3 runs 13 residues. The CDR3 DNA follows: TGTGCCAGCAGACGAGCGACAGATTCACCCCTCCACTTT. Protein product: CASRRATDSPLHF.

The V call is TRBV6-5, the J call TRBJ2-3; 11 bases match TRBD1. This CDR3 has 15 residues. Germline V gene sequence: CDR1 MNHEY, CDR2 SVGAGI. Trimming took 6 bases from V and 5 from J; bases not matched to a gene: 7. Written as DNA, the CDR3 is TGTGCCAGCAGCCCCGGGACAGGGGGGATAGATACGCAGTATTTT. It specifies CASSPGTGGIDTQYF.

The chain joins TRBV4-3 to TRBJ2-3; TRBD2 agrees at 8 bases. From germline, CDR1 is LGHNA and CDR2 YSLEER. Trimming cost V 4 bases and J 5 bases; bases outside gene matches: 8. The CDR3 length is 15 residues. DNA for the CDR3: TGCGCCAGCAGCCGAGGACGGGGGGGAATAGATACGCAGTATTTT. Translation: CASSRGRGGIDTQYF.

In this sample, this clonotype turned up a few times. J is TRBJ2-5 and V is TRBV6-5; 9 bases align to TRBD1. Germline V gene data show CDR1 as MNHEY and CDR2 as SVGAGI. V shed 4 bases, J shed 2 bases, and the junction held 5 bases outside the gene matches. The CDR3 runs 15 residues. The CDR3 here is CASSSRDRAQETQYF. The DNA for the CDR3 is TGTGCCAGCAGTTCCCGGGACAGGGCACAAGAGACCCAGTACTTC.

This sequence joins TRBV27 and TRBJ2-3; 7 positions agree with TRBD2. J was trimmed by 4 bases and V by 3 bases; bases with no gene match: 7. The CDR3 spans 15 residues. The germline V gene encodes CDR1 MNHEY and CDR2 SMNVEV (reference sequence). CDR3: CASSFGGKPPDTQYF. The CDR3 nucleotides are TGTGCCAGCAGTTTCGGGGGGAAGCCCCCAGATACGCAGTATTTT.

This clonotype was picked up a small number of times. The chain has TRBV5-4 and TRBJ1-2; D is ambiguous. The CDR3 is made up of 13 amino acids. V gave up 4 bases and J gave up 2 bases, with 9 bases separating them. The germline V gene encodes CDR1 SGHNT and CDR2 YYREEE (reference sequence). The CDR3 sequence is CASSRDRNYGYTF. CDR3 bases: TGTGCCAGCAGCCGCGACCGGAACTATGGCTACACCTTC.

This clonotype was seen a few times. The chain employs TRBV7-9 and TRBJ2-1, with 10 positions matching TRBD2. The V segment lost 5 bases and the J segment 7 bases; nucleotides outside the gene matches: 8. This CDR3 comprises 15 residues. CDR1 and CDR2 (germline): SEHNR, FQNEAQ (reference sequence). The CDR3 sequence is CASSDLAGESNEQFF. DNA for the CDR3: TGTGCCAGCAGCGATCTAGCGGGGGAGAGTAATGAGCAGTTCTTC.

This CDR3 reads CASKEAMGPYEQYF. DNA for the CDR3: TGCGCCAGCAAGGAAGCGATGGGCCCCTACGAGCAGTACTTC. The V gene is TRBV4-1, the J gene TRBJ2-7; D is unclear. Germline lookup yields CDR1 MGHRA and CDR2 YSYEKL. This CDR3 has 14 amino acids. Trimming left V 7 bases short and J 2 bases short, with 15 bases between.

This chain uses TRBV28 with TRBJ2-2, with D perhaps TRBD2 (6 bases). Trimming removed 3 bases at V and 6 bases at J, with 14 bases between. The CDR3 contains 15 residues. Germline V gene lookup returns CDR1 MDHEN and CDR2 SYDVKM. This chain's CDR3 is CASSFRELDAGELFF. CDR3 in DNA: TGTGCCAGCAGTTTTCGGGAGCTAGATGCCGGGGAGCTGTTTTTT. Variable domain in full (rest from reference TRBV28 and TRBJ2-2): DVKVTQSSRYLVKRTGEKVFLECVQDMDHENMFWYRQDPGLGLRLIYFSYDVKMKEKGDIPEGYSVSREKKERFSLILESASTNQTSMYLCASSFRELDAGELFFGEGSRLTVL.

The chain's CDR3 is CASSLASANTGELFF. The CDR3 nucleotides read TGTGCCAGCAGCTTGGCAAGCGCGAACACCGGGGAGCTGTTTTTT. V and J are TRBV7-2 and TRBJ2-2; unclear D gene. Germline V CDR1 and CDR2: SGHTA, FQGNSA. The CDR3 is 15 amino acids. Trimming removed 3 bases from V and 0 bases from J, with 8 bases in between.

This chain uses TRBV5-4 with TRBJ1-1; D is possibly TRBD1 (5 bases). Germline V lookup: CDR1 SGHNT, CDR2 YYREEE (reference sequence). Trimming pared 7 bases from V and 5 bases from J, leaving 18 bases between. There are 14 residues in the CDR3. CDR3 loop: CASSTSGRETEAFF. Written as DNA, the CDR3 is TGTGCCAGCTCAACTTCAGGGCGTGAAACTGAAGCTTTCTTT.